The 24 T cell receptor beta chains presented below share a single source sample, sequenced in a study of beta chain features in type 1 diabetes. Every isolated RNA sample was fully reverse transcribed, so sequencing captured expressed TCRB transcripts. Only in-frame clones appear in the TCRdb table, and some are missing; sequencing was by immunoSEQ multiplex PCR. Altogether a few hundred thousand clones are present, roughly 15% being singletons, with the ten largest covering about 6.7%. The sequencing sample was made of central memory CD4+ T cells from blood. The receptors originated from a young man in good health.

For this clone: The identical CDR3 is also encoded by other nucleotide sequences in the sample. CDR3 coding DNA: TGTGCCAGCAGCTTAGAGGGGGACGGCTACACCTTC. This codes for CASSLEGDGYTF. The chain is built from TRBV11-2 and TRBJ1-2, with a possible D match to TRBD1 (5 bases). Trimming cost V 0 bases and J 8 bases, with 7 bases left between them. Germline CDR1 SGHAT, CDR2 FQNNGV. The CDR3 runs 12 residues.

The V and J genes are TRBV6-4 and TRBJ2-1; D possibly corresponds to TRBD1 (6 bases). Germline V gives CDR1 MRHNA, CDR2 SNTAGT. The CDR3 loop spans 13 amino acids. V lost 0 bases and J lost 10, with 10 bases in between. The CDR3 sequence is CASSDSPRGEQFF. CDR3 DNA sequence: TGTGCCAGCAGTGACTCGCCGAGGGGGGAGCAGTTCTTC.

This chain joins TRBV9 and TRBJ2-1, with D tentatively TRBD1 (5 bases). Germline-derived CDR1 and CDR2 are SGDLS and YYNGEE. Trimming cost V 0 bases and J 8 bases, with 6 bases left between them. CDR3 size: 12 residues. DNA of the CDR3: TGTGCCAGCAGCGTAGCACAGGATGAGCAGTTCTTC. This codes for CASSVAQDEQFF.

This clone was detected only a few times. The chain is built from TRBV27 and TRBJ1-1, with a possible D match to TRBD1 (5 bases). Trimming took 5 bases from V and 1 from J, leaving 14 bases between them. CDR1 is MNHEY, CDR2 SMNVEV, per germline (reference sequence). This CDR3 comprises 15 residues. Here the CDR3 DNA reads TGTGCCAGCAGTGCCTACAGGCCTGGGAACACTGAAGCTTTCTTT. Translating it yields CASSAYRPGNTEAFF.

This clone was detected only a few times. The J gene is TRBJ2-7, the V gene TRBV10-3; D unresolved. The CDR3 spans 13 residues. Trimming removed 2 bases at V and 2 bases at J, with 7 bases between. Germline V gene lookup returns CDR1 ENHRY and CDR2 SYGVKD. The CDR3 DNA follows: TGTGCCATCAGTGAGGAGGAAACCTACGAGCAGTACGTC. Translated: CAISEEETYEQYV.

The table lists this clone with a few counts. The CDR3 protein is CASSLVRATSTDTQYF. CDR3 sequence (DNA): TGTGCCAGCAGCTTAGTGAGGGCTACTAGCACAGATACGCAGTATTTT. The chain uses TRBV11-2 and TRBJ2-3, with D perhaps TRBD2 (5 bases). The CDR3 is 16 residues long. The V end was cut by 1 base, the J end by 0 bases, with 11 bases between. Germline loops: CDR1 SGHAT, CDR2 FQNNGV.

The rearrangement joins TRBV29-1 to TRBJ2-1, with 11 bases fitting TRBD2. Trimming took 6 bases from V and 10 from J; bases not matched to a gene: 14. The length of the CDR3 is 15 residues. Per the germline V gene, CDR1 is SQVTM and CDR2 is ANQGSEA. The DNA for the CDR3 is TGCAGCGTGGATAGCGGGGGGGATCCAGGACAGGAGCAGTTCTTC. It is translated as CSVDSGGDPGQEQFF.

The chain uses TRBV27 and TRBJ2-7, with 7 bases identical to TRBD2. From germline, CDR1 is MNHEY and CDR2 SMNVEV (reference sequence). The CDR3 covers 14 residues. Losses at the gene ends were 6 bases for V and 4 bases for J; bases not matched to a gene: 9. This CDR3 reads CASRKAGVGYEQYV. The CDR3 bases are TGTGCCAGCAGGAAGGCGGGAGTCGGGTACGAGCAGTACGTC.

This clone was found a few times. In nucleotides, the CDR3 is TGTGCCATCACCGAAGGGGGGTCCCAAGAGACCCAGTACTTC. Translation: CAITEGGSQETQYF. The V and J genes are TRBV10-3 and TRBJ2-5; D may match TRBD1 or TRBD2 (6 bases each). The CDR3 extends over 14 amino acids. Trimming stripped 7 bases from V and 1 base from J, with 13 bases between. Germline lookup yields CDR1 ENHRY and CDR2 SYGVKD.

This clone was seen only a few times. The chain recombines TRBV5-4 with TRBJ2-3, with TRBD1 matching 8 bases. CDR3 length equals 14 residues. Germline trimming cut 4 bases from V and 4 bases from J; bases unmatched to any gene: 5. Germline CDR1 SGHNT, CDR2 YYREEE (reference sequence). The CDR3 is CASSNLQGADTQYF. The CDR3 DNA reads as TGTGCCAGCAGCAACTTACAGGGGGCAGATACGCAGTATTTT.

This clone appeared many times. This rearrangement joins TRBV10-2 to TRBJ1-1; D remains unclear. The V gene's germline CDR1 is WSHSY and CDR2 SAAADI. The CDR3 is 15 residues long. Trimming took off 2 bases at V and 3 bases at J, with 13 bases between the two ends. For the CDR3, the DNA is TGCGCCAGCAGTGAGCCGGAGTATAGTGACACTGAAGCTTTCTTT. This codes for CASSEPEYSDTEAFF.

This clone has just a few counts. CDR3 region: CASSWIPGGYGDTQYF. CDR3 nucleotides: TGTGCCAGCAGCTGGATCCCGGGTGGTTACGGAGATACGCAGTATTTT. The gene calls are TRBV11-3 and TRBJ2-3; D remains ambiguous. V was clipped by 4 bases and J by 5 bases, with 19 bases between them. The CDR3 contains 16 residues. Germline V gene lookup returns CDR1 SGHNT and CDR2 YENEEA.

This clone has a handful of counts. The V gene is TRBV29-1, the J gene TRBJ1-2; 7 bases map to TRBD1. CDR1 and CDR2 (germline): SQVTM, ANQGSEA. J was trimmed by 8 bases and V by 7 bases; bases with no gene match: 7. This CDR3 region has 11 residues. The CDR3 reads CSGRTGEGYTF. The CDR3 region has the DNA TGCAGCGGTCGGACAGGCGAGGGCTACACCTTC.

The genes are TRBV7-9 and TRBJ1-1; D is unresolved. Between the trimmed V and J ends, which lost 1 base and 8 bases, there was a span of 14 bases. Per the germline V gene, CDR1 is SEHNR and CDR2 is FQNEAQ (reference sequence). The CDR3 consists of 14 residues. In DNA form, the CDR3 reads TGTGCCAGCAGCTTAGGAAGAGGGCGGCCCGAAGCTTTCTTT. This sequence encodes CASSLGRGRPEAFF.

The V gene is TRBV5-1, the J gene TRBJ1-2, with unresolved D. With 7 bases removed from V and 4 bases from J, the gap between germline ends came to 8 bases. Germline CDR1 reads SGHRS; CDR2 reads YFSETQ. The CDR3 contains 11 residues. CDR3 residues: CASYNGYGYTF. In DNA, the CDR3 is TGCGCCAGCTACAACGGCTATGGCTACACCTTC. The full variable domain, completed using reference TRBV5-1 and TRBJ1-2, is KAGVTQTPRYLIKTRGQQVTLSCSPISGHRSVSWYQQTPGQGLQFLFEYFSETQRNKGNFPGRFSGRQFSNSRSEMNVSTLELGDSALYLCASYNGYGYTFGSGTRLTVV.

This clone was found a few times. This sequence joins TRBV30 and TRBJ1-2; TRBD1 is a possible D gene (5 bases). From germline, CDR1 is GTSNPN and CDR2 SVGIG (reference sequence). CDR3 size: 12 residues. Trimming removed 0 bases at V and 7 bases at J, with 9 bases between. The chain's CDR3 is CAWSVLGLGYTF. Written as DNA, the CDR3 is TGTGCCTGGAGTGTACTGGGGCTTGGCTACACCTTC.

This clone was picked up a small number of times. The sample has other DNA sequences that encode this CDR3 too. The V gene is TRBV30, the J gene TRBJ2-1; D remains ambiguous. This CDR3 is built from 11 residues. CDR1 is GTSNPN, CDR2 SVGIG, per germline (reference sequence). V was cut by 3 bases and J by 4 bases, with 4 bases left in between. CDR3 sequence (DNA): TGTGCCTGGAGCGATTACAATGAGCAGTTCTTC. Translating it yields CAWSDYNEQFF.

This clone was seen a few times. The chain has TRBV6-6 and TRBJ2-2; D not resolved. Trimming pared 4 bases from V and 3 bases from J, leaving 6 bases between. The CDR3 length is 13 residues. Germline V CDR1 and CDR2: MNHNY, SVGAGI (reference sequence). The CDR3 bases are TGTGCCAGCAGTTTGGGTTACACCGGGGAGCTGTTTTTT. Its protein product is CASSLGYTGELFF.

V is TRBV5-1 and J is TRBJ2-7, with D unresolved. The CDR3 covers 12 residues. Between the trimmed V and J ends, which lost 4 bases and 0 bases, there was a span of 5 bases. Germline assignment: CDR1 SGHRS and CDR2 YFSETQ. The CDR3 spells CASSATSYEQYF. DNA for the CDR3: TGCGCCAGCAGCGCAACCTCCTACGAGCAGTACTTC. The full variable domain, with the rest looked up from reference TRBV5-1 and TRBJ2-7, is KAGVTQTPRYLIKTRGQQVTLSCSPISGHRSVSWYQQTPGQGLQFLFEYFSETQRNKGNFPGRFSGRQFSNSRSEMNVSTLELGDSALYLCASSATSYEQYFGPGTRLTVT.

The gene calls are TRBV5-4 and TRBJ2-2; a weak D match, TRBD2 (5 bases). Germline CDR1 is SGHNT and CDR2 is YYREEE (reference sequence). Trimming shortened V by 5 bases and J by 6 bases, and 14 bases separated the two germline ends. This CDR3 contains 14 residues. This CDR3 reads CASRPTRAPGELFF. DNA of the CDR3: TGTGCCAGCAGACCCACGAGGGCGCCCGGGGAGCTGTTTTTT.

The rearrangement joins TRBV10-2 to TRBJ1-1; no firm D call. CDR3 size: 16 residues. The ends were cut back, 6 bases at V and 0 bases at J, with 17 bases in the middle. CDR1 WSHSY and CDR2 SAAADI come from the germline V gene. CDR3 DNA: TGCGCCAGCAGCCCGAGCACGGTAAAGATGAACACTGAAGCTTTCTTT. It yields the protein CASSPSTVKMNTEAFF.

This clone was picked up a small number of times. This chain connects TRBV28 to TRBJ1-4; weak D call: TRBD1 (5 bases). Germline V gene lookup returns CDR1 MDHEN and CDR2 SYDVKM. CDR3 length equals 15 residues. The V end was cut by 2 bases, the J end by 4 bases, with 11 bases between. The CDR3 spells CASSLMMGGNEKLFF. The DNA of the CDR3 is TGTGCCAGCAGTTTAATGATGGGGGGTAATGAAAAACTGTTTTTT.

This chain joins TRBV6-6 and TRBJ1-2; TRBD1 is a possible D gene (5 bases). V dropped 6 bases and J dropped 0 bases, with 14 bases sitting between them. CDR1 and CDR2 from the germline V gene are MNHNY and SVGAGI (reference sequence). The CDR3 spans 15 residues. CDR3 DNA: TGTGCCAGCAGCCAACCCCAGGGAACTAACTATGGCTACACCTTC. This sequence encodes CASSQPQGTNYGYTF.

This clone was recorded a few times. This chain uses TRBV7-8 with TRBJ2-7; a possible D gene is TRBD1 (5 bases). V lost 1 base, J lost 5 bases, and 9 bases lay in between. The CDR3 has 13 amino acids. Germline V CDR1 and CDR2: SGHVS, FQNEAQ. The chain's CDR3 is CASSLDMTDEQYV. The CDR3 region has the DNA TGTGCCAGCAGCTTAGATATGACAGACGAGCAGTACGTC.